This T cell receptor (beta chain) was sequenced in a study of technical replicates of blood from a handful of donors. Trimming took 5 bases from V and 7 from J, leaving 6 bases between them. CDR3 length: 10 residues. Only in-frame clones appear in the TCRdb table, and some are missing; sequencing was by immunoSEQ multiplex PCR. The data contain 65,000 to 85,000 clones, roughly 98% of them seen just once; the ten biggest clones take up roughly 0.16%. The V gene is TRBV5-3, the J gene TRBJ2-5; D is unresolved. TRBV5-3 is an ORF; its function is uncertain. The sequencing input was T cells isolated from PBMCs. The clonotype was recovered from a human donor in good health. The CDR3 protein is CARRSWTQYF. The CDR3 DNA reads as TGTGCCAGAAGGTCTTGGACCCAGTACTTC.